These 17 T cell receptor beta chains came from one sample sequenced in a study of molecular identifiers for immune sequencing clone quantification. MiXCR was run by TCRdb on the PCR reads, yielding one entry per CDR3 protein. The sample has nearly 650,000 distinct CDR3 sequences; roughly 25% are singletons. The sequenced sample was naive CD8+ T cells from blood, with Jurkat cell RNA spiked in. The sample's subset: FACS-sorted CD8+CD4-CCR7+CD45RA+ naive T cells. These receptor sequences come from a human donor in good health. Some libraries in this study had Jurkat cell RNA spiked in.

This clonotype was seen at least ten times. This chain links TRBV7-9 with TRBJ1-6; D gene ambiguous. From germline, CDR1 is SEHNR and CDR2 FQNEAQ (reference sequence). Trimming removed 5 bases from V and 9 bases from J, with 17 bases in between. This CDR3 spans 15 amino acids. CDR3: CASSPPGDQRSPLHF. DNA for the CDR3: TGTGCCAGCAGCCCACCGGGAGACCAACGTTCACCCCTCCACTTT.

This clonotype has a count of ten or more. The rearrangement uses TRBV7-2 and TRBJ2-1; 7 bases are a match to TRBD2. This CDR3 is 19 amino acids long. Germline trimming cut 5 bases from V and 5 bases from J; bases unmatched to any gene: 21. The germline CDR1 and CDR2 sequences are SGHTA and FQGNSA. The DNA for the CDR3 is TGTGCCAGCAGCGATTTATCTCTCCCGGTCTCTAGCGGCGACAATGAGCAGTTCTTC. Protein: CASSDLSLPVSSGDNEQFF.

The gene calls are TRBV12-3 or TRBV12-4 and TRBJ1-1; no firm D call. The V and J ends lost 3 bases and 7 bases respectively, with 6 bases between them. This CDR3 has 11 amino acids. This CDR3 reads CASSFAIEAFF. CDR3 nucleotide sequence: TGTGCCAGCAGTTTCGCCATTGAAGCTTTCTTT.

This chain links TRBV10-2 with TRBJ2-7, with D maybe TRBD2 (5 bases). Germline assignment: CDR1 WSHSY and CDR2 SAAADI. The CDR3 has 13 residues. The V end lost 9 bases, the J end lost 6 bases, and 18 bases lay between the germline ends. DNA of the CDR3: TGCGCCAGTACGTTAGCGCTAGAGGGCGAGCAGTACTTC. It translates to CASTLALEGEQYF.

About this clonotype: One end of the junction is discordant with germline, which a read error may explain. V usage is TRBV5-1 and J usage is TRBJ1-2; TRBD1 might be the D (6 bases). Per the germline V gene, CDR1 is SGHRS and CDR2 is YFSETQ. The CDR3 extends over 15 amino acids. In DNA, the CDR3 is TGCGCCAGCAGCTTGGAACGGCAGGGGAGATATGGCTACACCTTT. It specifies CASSLERQGRYGYTF.

This clonotype was counted at least ten times. This rearrangement joins TRBV5-1 to TRBJ1-5; possible D gene TRBD1, 6 bases. The CDR3 length is 15 residues. Trimming removed 2 bases from V and 1 base from J, with 10 bases in between. Germline CDR1 and CDR2: SGHRS and YFSETQ. CDR3 in DNA: TGCGCCAGCAGCTTTTCAGGGGCGAGCAATCAGCCCCAGCATTTT. Its protein is CASSFSGASNQPQHF.

V is TRBV7-9 and J is TRBJ1-6, with 11 bases matching TRBD1. The germline V gene encodes CDR1 SEHNR and CDR2 FQNEAQ (reference sequence). Trimming cost V 3 bases and J 8 bases; bases outside gene matches: 3. The CDR3 runs to 15 residues. This CDR3 is CASSLRTGGDSPLHF. Written as DNA, the CDR3 is TGTGCCAGCAGCTTGAGGACAGGGGGCGATTCACCCCTCCACTTT.

This chain links TRBV27 with TRBJ2-7; D may match TRBD1 or TRBD2 (5 bases each). There are 12 residues in the CDR3. From germline, CDR1 is MNHEY and CDR2 SMNVEV (reference sequence). Trimming cost V 10 bases and J 1 base, with 11 bases left between them. CDR3 nucleotide sequence: TGTGCCAACAGAGGGGATTCCTACGAGCAGTACTTC. Its protein is CANRGDSYEQYF.

The chain is built from TRBV9 and TRBJ2-5; D might be TRBD2 (6 bases). Germline V gene lookup returns CDR1 SGDLS and CDR2 YYNGEE. The ends were cut back, 4 bases at V and 0 bases at J, with 13 bases in the middle. The CDR3 extends over 15 amino acids. The CDR3 nucleotides read TGTGCCAGCAGCCGTAACCGGGACTACCAAGAGACCCAGTACTTC. Its translation is CASSRNRDYQETQYF.

This clonotype occurred a few times. V is TRBV28 and J is TRBJ1-5; 9 bases map to TRBD1. This CDR3 contains 14 residues. V dropped 6 bases and J dropped 7; count of bases not matched to a gene: 7. Germline V gene data show CDR1 as MDHEN and CDR2 as SYDVKM. CDR3 region: CASSRDRELQPQHF. The CDR3 nucleotides are TGTGCCAGCAGCCGGGACAGGGAGCTGCAGCCCCAGCATTTT.

In this sample, this clonotype turned up many times. This CDR3 reads CASSFFSEGRSPLHF. CDR3 sequence (DNA): TGTGCCAGCAGCTTTTTTTCTGAGGGAAGGTCACCCCTCCACTTT. V usage is TRBV11-2 and J usage is TRBJ1-6; no firm D call. Germline values: CDR1 SGHAT, CDR2 FQNNGV. The ends were cut back, 3 bases at V and 10 bases at J, with 16 bases in the middle. This CDR3 comprises 15 residues. Supplemented by reference TRBV11-2 and TRBJ1-6, the full variable domain reads EAGVAQSPRYKIIEKRQSVAFWCNPISGHATLYWYQQILGQGPKLLIQFQNNGVVDDSQLPKDRFSAERLKGVDSTLKIQPAKLEDSAVYLCASSFFSEGRSPLHFGNGTRLTVT.

In the case of this clonotype: A read error may be the cause here, since a much bigger clone is one base away. This chain joins TRBV20-1 and TRBJ1-4; no reliable D call. The CDR3 totals 14 residues. Germline-derived CDR1 and CDR2 are DFQATT and SNEGSKA (reference sequence). CDR3 coding DNA: TGCAGTGCTAGACGGCATGCAACTAATGAAAAACTGATTTTT. As protein: CSARRHATNEKLIF.

Many counts were recorded for this clonotype. The chain has TRBV5-4 and TRBJ2-3; 13 bases match TRBD2. V shed 3 bases and J 9 bases; nucleotides not matched to a gene: 10. The V gene's germline CDR1 is SGHNT and CDR2 YYREEE (reference sequence). CDR3 length: 16 amino acids. CDR3 sequence reads: CASSSGLAGYGVTQYF. CDR3 coding DNA: TGTGCCAGCAGCTCGGGACTAGCGGGATACGGGGTCACGCAGTATTTT.

About this clonotype: A much larger clonotype is one base distant, so this may be a read error. The rearrangement links TRBV7-2 to TRBJ1-1, with TRBD1 matching 8 bases. V shed 4 bases, J shed 5 bases, and the junction held 9 bases outside the gene matches. Germline CDR1 and CDR2: SGHTA and FQGNSA. The CDR3 consists of 15 residues. The CDR3 loop reads CASSSAGGAGTEAFF. The CDR3 DNA reads TGTGCCAGCAGCTCAGCAGGGGGCGCGGGGACTGAAGCTTTCTTT. The entire variable domain, with the rest obtained from reference TRBV7-2 and TRBJ1-1, is as follows: GAGVSQSPSNKVTEKGKDVELRCDPISGHTALYWYRQSLGQGLEFLIYFQGNSAPDKSGLPSDRFSAERTGGSVSTLTIQRTQQEDSAVYLCASSSAGGAGTEAFFGQGTRLTVV.

A few counts support this clonotype. The chain employs TRBV6-1 and TRBJ2-4; D not resolved. Germline-derived CDR1 and CDR2 are MNHNS and SASEGT. V was trimmed by 4 bases and J by 0 bases, leaving 19 bases between them. This CDR3 spans 18 amino acids. The CDR3 spells CASSGHGRQDLAKNIQYF. CDR3 in DNA: TGTGCCAGCAGTGGACACGGGCGTCAGGATCTAGCCAAAAACATTCAGTACTTC.

The table lists this clonotype with many counts. The CDR3 sequence: CSVDGGVSEQYF. The CDR3 coding sequence is TGCAGCGTTGACGGGGGGGTTAGCGAGCAGTACTTC. The chain links TRBV29-1 to TRBJ2-7; 8 nucleotides line up with TRBD2. CDR1 is SQVTM and CDR2 is ANQGSEA in the germline V gene. Germline trimming cut 3 bases from V and 6 bases from J; bases unmatched to any gene: 4. The CDR3 totals 12 residues.

Only a few counts were recorded for this clonotype. The genes are TRBV6-2 or TRBV6-3 and TRBJ2-1, with D unresolved. CDR3 length equals 12 residues. The germline gives CDR1 MNHEY, CDR2 SVGEGT. Trimming removed 0 bases from V and 9 bases from J, with 6 bases in between. The CDR3 spells CASSYSILEQFF. The DNA for the CDR3 is TGTGCCAGCAGTTACTCGATTCTTGAGCAGTTCTTC.